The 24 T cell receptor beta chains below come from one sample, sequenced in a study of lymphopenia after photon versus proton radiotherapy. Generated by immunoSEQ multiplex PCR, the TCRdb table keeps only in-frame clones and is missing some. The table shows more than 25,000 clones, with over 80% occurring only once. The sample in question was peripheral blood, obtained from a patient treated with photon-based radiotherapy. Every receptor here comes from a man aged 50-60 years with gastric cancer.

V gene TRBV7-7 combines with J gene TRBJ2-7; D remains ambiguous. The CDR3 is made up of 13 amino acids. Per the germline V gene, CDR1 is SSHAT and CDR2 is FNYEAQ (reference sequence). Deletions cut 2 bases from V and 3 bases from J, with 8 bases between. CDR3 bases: TGTGCCAGCAGCTTAAGGGTGGGCTACGAGCAGTACTTC. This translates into CASSLRVGYEQYF.

CDR3 coding DNA: TGTGCCAGCAGCCAAGGGGTAGGCTACGAGCAGTACTTC. Translation: CASSQGVGYEQYF. The rearrangement links TRBV14 to TRBJ2-7; unclear D gene. V dropped 1 base and J dropped 3 bases, with 7 bases sitting between them. The length of the CDR3 is 13 residues. Germline V gene lookup returns CDR1 SGHDN and CDR2 FVKESK.

For the CDR3, the DNA is TGTGCCACCAGCAGTGCCCTCTCTGGAAACACCATATATTTT. As protein: CATSSALSGNTIYF. The chain carries TRBV15 and TRBJ1-3; D gene unclear. CDR3 size: 14 residues. Trimming left V 3 bases short and J 0 bases short, with 6 bases between. Germline-derived CDR1 and CDR2 are LNHNV and YYDKDF (reference sequence).

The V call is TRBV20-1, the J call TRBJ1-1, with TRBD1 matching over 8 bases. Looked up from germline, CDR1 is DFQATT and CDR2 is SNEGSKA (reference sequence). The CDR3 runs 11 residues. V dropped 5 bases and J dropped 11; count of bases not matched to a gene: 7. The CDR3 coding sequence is TGCAGTGCTCGACGACAGGGGCGGGCTTTCTTT. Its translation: CSARRQGRAFF.

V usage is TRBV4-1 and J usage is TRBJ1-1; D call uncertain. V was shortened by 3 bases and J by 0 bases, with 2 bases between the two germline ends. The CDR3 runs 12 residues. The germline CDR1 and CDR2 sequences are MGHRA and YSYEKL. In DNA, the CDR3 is TGCGCCAGCAGCCACATGAACACTGAAGCTTTCTTT. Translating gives CASSHMNTEAFF.

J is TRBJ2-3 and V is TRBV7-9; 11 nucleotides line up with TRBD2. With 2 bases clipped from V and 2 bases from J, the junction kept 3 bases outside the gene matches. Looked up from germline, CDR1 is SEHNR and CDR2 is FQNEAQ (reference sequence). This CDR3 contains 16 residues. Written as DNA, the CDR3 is TGTGCCAGCAGCTTACGGGGACTAGCGGACACAGATACGCAGTATTTT. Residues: CASSLRGLADTDTQYF.

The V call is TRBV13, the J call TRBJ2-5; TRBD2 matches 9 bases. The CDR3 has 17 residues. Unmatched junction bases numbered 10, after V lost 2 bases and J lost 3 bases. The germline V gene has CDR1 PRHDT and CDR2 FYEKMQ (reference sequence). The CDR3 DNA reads TGTGCCAGCAGCTTATATCCCCTGGCTAGCGGGGAAGAGACCCAGTACTTC. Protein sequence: CASSLYPLASGEETQYF. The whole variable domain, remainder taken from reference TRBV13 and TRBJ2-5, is AAGVIQSPRHLIKEKRETATLKCYPIPRHDTVYWYQQGPGQDPQFLISFYEKMQSDKGSIPDRFSAQQFSDYHSELNMSSLELGDSALYFCASSLYPLASGEETQYFGPGTRLLVL.

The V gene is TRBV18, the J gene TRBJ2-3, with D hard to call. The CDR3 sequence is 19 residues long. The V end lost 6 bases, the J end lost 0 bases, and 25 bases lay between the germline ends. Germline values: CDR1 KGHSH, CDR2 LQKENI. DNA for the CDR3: TGTGCCAGCTCCCCGGCCCCCGGCGGCGACAAGTCTAGCACAGATACGCAGTATTTT. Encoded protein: CASSPAPGGDKSSTDTQYF.

Here the CDR3 DNA reads TGTGCCAGCAGCCCGCCGGGACGGAATAATTCACCCCTCCACTTT. Translating gives CASSPPGRNNSPLHF. The V gene is TRBV9, the J gene TRBJ1-6; a possible D gene is TRBD1 (5 bases). The CDR3 runs to 15 residues. Germline values: CDR1 SGDLS, CDR2 YYNGEE. The V gene lost 4 bases and the J gene lost 5 bases, with 13 bases spanning the gap.

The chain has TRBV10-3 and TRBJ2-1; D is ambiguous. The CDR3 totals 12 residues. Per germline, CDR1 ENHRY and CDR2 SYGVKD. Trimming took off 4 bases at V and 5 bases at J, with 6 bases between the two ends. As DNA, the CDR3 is TGTGCCATCAGTGTTGGGGACAATGAGCAGTTCTTC. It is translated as CAISVGDNEQFF.

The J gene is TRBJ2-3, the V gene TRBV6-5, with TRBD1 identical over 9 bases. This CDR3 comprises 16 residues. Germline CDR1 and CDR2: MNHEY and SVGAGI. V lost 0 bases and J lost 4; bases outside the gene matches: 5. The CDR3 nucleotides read TGTGCCAGCAGTTACTCTTGGGGACAGGGCGCAGATACGCAGTATTTT. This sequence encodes CASSYSWGQGADTQYF.

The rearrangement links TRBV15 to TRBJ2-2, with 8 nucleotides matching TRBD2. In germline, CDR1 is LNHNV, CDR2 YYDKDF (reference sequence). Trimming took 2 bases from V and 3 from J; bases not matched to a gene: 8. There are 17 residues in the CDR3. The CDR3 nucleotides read TGTGCCACCAGCAGACGTACCGGGACTAGATACACCGGGGAGCTGTTTTTT. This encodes CATSRRTGTRYTGELFF.

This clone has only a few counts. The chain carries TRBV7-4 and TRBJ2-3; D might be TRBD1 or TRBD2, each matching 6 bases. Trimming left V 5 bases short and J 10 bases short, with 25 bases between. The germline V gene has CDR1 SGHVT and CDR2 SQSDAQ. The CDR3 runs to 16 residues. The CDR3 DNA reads TGTGCCAGCAGCGTACAGGGCGAATCGGGGGATTCTGCGCAGTATTTT. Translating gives CASSVQGESGDSAQYF.

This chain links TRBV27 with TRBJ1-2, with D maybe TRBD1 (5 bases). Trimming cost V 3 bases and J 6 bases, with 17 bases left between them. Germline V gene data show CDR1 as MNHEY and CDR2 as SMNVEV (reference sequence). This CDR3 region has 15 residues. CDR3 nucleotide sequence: TGTGCCAGCAGTTTTGCCTATGGGTCAGGGAATGGCTACACCTTC. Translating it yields CASSFAYGSGNGYTF.

For the CDR3, the DNA is TGTGCCACCGCCGGGCGGACAGGGAACTACGAGCAGTACGTC. Residues: CATAGRTGNYEQYV. V and J are TRBV15 and TRBJ2-7, with TRBD1 identical over 8 bases. The CDR3 length is 14 residues. Germline-derived CDR1 and CDR2 are LNHNV and YYDKDF (reference sequence). With V trimmed by 8 bases and J by 3 bases, 9 bases remained unmatched.

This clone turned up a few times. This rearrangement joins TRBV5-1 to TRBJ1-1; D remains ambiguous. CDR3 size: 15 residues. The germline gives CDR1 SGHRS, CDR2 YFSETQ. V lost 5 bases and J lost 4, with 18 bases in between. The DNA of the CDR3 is TGCGCCAGCAGTCAATACGCCTGGTCGAGCACTGAAGCTTTCTTT. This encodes CASSQYAWSSTEAFF.

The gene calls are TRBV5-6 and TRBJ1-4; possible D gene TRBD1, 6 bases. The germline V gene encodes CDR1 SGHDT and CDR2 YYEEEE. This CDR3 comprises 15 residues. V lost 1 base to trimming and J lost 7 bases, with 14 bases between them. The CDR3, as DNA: TGTGCCAGCAGCTTGCCAGGGGAGGGTGTTGAAAAACTGTTTTTT. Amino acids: CASSLPGEGVEKLFF.

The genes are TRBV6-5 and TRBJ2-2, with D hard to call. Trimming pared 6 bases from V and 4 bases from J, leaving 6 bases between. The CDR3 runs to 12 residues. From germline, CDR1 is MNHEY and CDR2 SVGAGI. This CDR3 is CASRQLTGELFF. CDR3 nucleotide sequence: TGTGCCAGCAGACAGCTCACCGGGGAGCTGTTTTTT.

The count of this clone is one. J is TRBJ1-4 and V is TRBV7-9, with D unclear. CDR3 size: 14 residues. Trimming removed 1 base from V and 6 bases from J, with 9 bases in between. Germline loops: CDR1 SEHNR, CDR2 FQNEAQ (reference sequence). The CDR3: CASSLGPSYEKLFF. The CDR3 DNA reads TGTGCCAGCAGCTTAGGCCCGAGCTATGAAAAACTGTTTTTT.

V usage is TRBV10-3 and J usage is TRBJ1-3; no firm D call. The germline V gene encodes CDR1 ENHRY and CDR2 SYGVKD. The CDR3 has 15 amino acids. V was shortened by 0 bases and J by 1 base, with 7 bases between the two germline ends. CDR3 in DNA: TGTGCCATCAGTGAGTCTGGTTCATCTGGAAACACCATATATTTT. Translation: CAISESGSSGNTIYF.

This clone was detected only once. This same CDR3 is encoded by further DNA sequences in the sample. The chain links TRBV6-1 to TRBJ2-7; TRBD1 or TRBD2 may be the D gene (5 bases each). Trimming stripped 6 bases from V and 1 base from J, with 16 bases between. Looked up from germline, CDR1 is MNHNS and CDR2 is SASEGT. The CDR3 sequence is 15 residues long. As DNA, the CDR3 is TGTGCCAGCAGCGGGACGCACGGCGGATCCTACGAGCAGTACGTC. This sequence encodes CASSGTHGGSYEQYV.

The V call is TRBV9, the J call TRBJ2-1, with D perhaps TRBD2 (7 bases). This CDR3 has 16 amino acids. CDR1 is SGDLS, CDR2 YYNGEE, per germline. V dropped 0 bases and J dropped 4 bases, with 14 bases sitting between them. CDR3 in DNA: TGTGCCAGCAGCGTAGAGTCCGGGGGGCGTTACAATGAGCAGTTCTTC. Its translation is CASSVESGGRYNEQFF.

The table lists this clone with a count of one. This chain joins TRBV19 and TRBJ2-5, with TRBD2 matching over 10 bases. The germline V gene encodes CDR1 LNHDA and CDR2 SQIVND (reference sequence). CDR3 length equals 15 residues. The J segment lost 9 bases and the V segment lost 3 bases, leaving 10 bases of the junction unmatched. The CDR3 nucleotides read TGTGCCAGTAGTATTTTGACTAGCGGGCTTGAGGCCCAGTACTTC. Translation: CASSILTSGLEAQYF. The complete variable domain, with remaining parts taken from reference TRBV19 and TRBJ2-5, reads DGGITQSPKYLFRKEGQNVTLSCEQNLNHDAMYWYRQDPGQGLRLIYYSQIVNDFQKGDIAEGYSVSREKKESFPLTVTSAQKNPTAFYLCASSILTSGLEAQYFGPGTRLLVL.

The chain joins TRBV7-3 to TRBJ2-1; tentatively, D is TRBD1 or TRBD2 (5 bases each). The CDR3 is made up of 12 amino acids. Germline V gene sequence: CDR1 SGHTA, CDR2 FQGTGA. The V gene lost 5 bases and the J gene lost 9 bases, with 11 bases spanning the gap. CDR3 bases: TGTGCCAGCAGCCCCCCCGGGGCTGAGCAGTTCTTC. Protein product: CASSPPGAEQFF. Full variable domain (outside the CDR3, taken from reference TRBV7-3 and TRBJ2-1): GAGVSQTPSNKVTEKGKYVELRCDPISGHTALYWYRQSLGQGPEFLIYFQGTGAADDSGLPNDRFFAVRPEGSVSTLKIQRTERGDSAVYLCASSPPGAEQFFGPGTRLTVL.